One T cell receptor beta chain is described in this entry. This specimen comes from a study of T cell responses to AZD1222 COVID-19 vaccine. Profiling relied on immunoSEQ multiplex PCR, and the TCRdb table lists in-frame clones only, not all of them. The sample includes around 130,000 clones, roughly 93% of them seen just once. V gave up 4 bases and J gave up 4 bases, with 10 bases separating them. This CDR3 comprises 13 residues. Germline values: CDR1 SGHAT, CDR2 FQNNGV. The sequencing used peripheral blood, collected on day 0 of AZD1222 vaccination. The rearrangement joins TRBV11-2 to TRBJ1-1; D gene ambiguous. This TCR was sampled from an adult in good health. The CDR3 coding sequence is TGTGCCAGCAGCTGGTGGAAAGGCACTGAAGCTTTCTTT. This encodes CASSWWKGTEAFF. The full variable domain, in which reference TRBV11-2 and TRBJ1-1 provide the parts outside the CDR3, is EAGVAQSPRYKIIEKRQSVAFWCNPISGHATLYWYQQILGQGPKLLIQFQNNGVVDDSQLPKDRFSAERLKGVDSTLKIQPAKLEDSAVYLCASSWWKGTEAFFGQGTRLTVV.